This T cell receptor (beta chain) was recorded in a study of cytomegalovirus exposure and HLA in healthy donors. Study-wide results and limits: According to an earlier analysis, most TCR beta V segments yielded productive rearrangements about 87% or about 30% of the time.

This CDR3 comprises 17 residues. V was pared by 2 bases and J by 6 bases, with 12 bases of the junction left unmatched. About this clone: Its antigen is as yet unknown.

This PCR relied on a set of 60 Vbeta primers and 13 Jbeta primers. The protocol was immunoSEQ multiplex PCR, while the TCRdb copy is restricted to in-frame clones and leaves out a portion. The table shows a few hundred thousand clones, with 75% occurring only once. The receptor's source is a woman aged 25 to 39 in good health and CMV-seronegative. The sequenced sample was PBMCs. The chain links TRBV23-1 to TRBJ2-2, with 7 nucleotides matching TRBD2. TRBV23-1 qualifies as an ORF whose function is uncertain. The CDR3 here is CASSQNLLWGGSGELFF. CDR3 bases: TGCGCCAGCAGTCAAAATCTCCTTTGGGGAGGGTCCGGGGAGCTGTTTTTT.